The 18 T cell receptor beta chains below all came from one sample that was sequenced in a study of beta chain features in type 1 diabetes. General study points: TCRB CDR3 length was moderately but significantly reduced in all four CD4+ subsets of Type 1 diabetes patients.

Since all of the isolated RNA was reverse transcribed, expressed TCRB transcripts were what got sequenced. Sequenced by immunoSEQ multiplex PCR; TCRdb stores in-frame clones only, minus some. The sample contains 550,000 to 850,000 clones, about an eighth of which appear only once. These receptors' targets are unknown. The sequencing input was naive CD4+ T cells from blood. All receptors come from a man aged 18 to 29 with type 1 diabetes.

V and J are TRBV28 and TRBJ1-5; D is undetermined. V was trimmed by 3 bases and J by 7 bases, leaving 7 bases between them. CDR3 size: 12 residues. From germline, CDR1 is MDHEN and CDR2 SYDVKM. As DNA, the CDR3 is TGTGCCAGCAGTTTTATCCGGCAGCCCCAGCATTTT. Its translation: CASSFIRQPQHF.

The rearrangement joins TRBV7-9 to TRBJ2-1; D possibly matches TRBD1 or TRBD2 (5 bases each). This CDR3 contains 15 residues. Trimming cost V 5 bases and J 4 bases, with 15 bases left between them. Looked up from germline, CDR1 is SEHNR and CDR2 is FQNEAQ (reference sequence). The CDR3 spells CASSPPRGEYNEQFF. The CDR3 DNA is TGTGCCAGCAGCCCCCCAAGGGGAGAGTACAATGAGCAGTTCTTC.

This clone was observed a few times. The rearrangement uses TRBV19 and TRBJ2-2; D not certain. With 3 bases removed from V and 3 bases from J, the gap between germline ends came to 8 bases. The CDR3 is 14 amino acids. Germline values: CDR1 LNHDA, CDR2 SQIVND (reference sequence). The CDR3, as DNA: TGTGCCAGTAGTATCGACTCCTACACCGGGGAGCTGTTTTTT. It translates to CASSIDSYTGELFF.

There are a few counts of this clone. V is TRBV10-2 and J is TRBJ1-3; D uncertain. Germline-derived CDR1 and CDR2 are WSHSY and SAAADI. Trimming took 10 bases from V and 2 from J, leaving 12 bases between them. CDR3 length: 13 residues. The DNA of the CDR3 is TGCGCCACCTCCCCGGCAGCTGGAAACACCATATATTTT. The encoded protein is CATSPAAGNTIYF.

This clone was recorded a few times. The V call is TRBV5-4, the J call TRBJ2-3; TRBD2 aligns across 7 bases. V lost 3 bases, J lost 2 bases, and 15 bases stayed unmatched. This CDR3 is 18 amino acids long. Per germline, CDR1 SGHNT and CDR2 YYREEE (reference sequence). As DNA, the CDR3 is TGTGCCAGCAGCTCCGAAGTAACGGCGGGGGTGAACACAGATACGCAGTATTTT. The encoded protein is CASSSEVTAGVNTDTQYF. Variable domain in full (rest from reference TRBV5-4 and TRBJ2-3): ETGVTQSPTHLIKTRGQQVTLRCSSQSGHNTVSWYQQALGQGPQFIFQYYREEENGRGNFPPRFSGLQFPNYSSELNVNALELDDSALYLCASSSEVTAGVNTDTQYFGPGTRLTVL.

This clone was counted at least ten times. The chain uses TRBV30 and TRBJ2-5; TRBD2 might be the D (5 bases). V shed 3 bases and J shed 4 bases, with 15 bases lying between them. Germline CDR1 and CDR2: GTSNPN and SVGIG (reference sequence). The CDR3 extends over 14 amino acids. The CDR3 region is CAWRATGGGETQYF. The CDR3 nucleotides are TGTGCCTGGAGGGCTACGGGCGGAGGAGAGACCCAGTACTTC.

This sequence joins TRBV28 and TRBJ2-7; D unresolved. The CDR3 runs to 13 residues. Germline CDR1 and CDR2: MDHEN and SYDVKM. The V end lost 6 bases, the J end lost 0 bases, and 9 bases lay between the germline ends. Here the CDR3 reads CASRSGGSYEQYF. DNA for the CDR3: TGTGCCAGCAGATCGGGCGGCTCCTACGAGCAGTACTTC.

This chain uses TRBV27 with TRBJ2-7, with 9 positions matching TRBD1. Germline CDR1 and CDR2: MNHEY and SMNVEV (reference sequence). CDR3 length: 12 amino acids. V lost 11 bases, J lost 6 bases, and 8 bases stayed unmatched. The CDR3 is CALKQGAGEQYF. CDR3 bases: TGTGCCCTCAAACAGGGGGCGGGCGAGCAGTACTTC.

A few counts support this clone. This chain links TRBV6-5 with TRBJ1-2, with D maybe TRBD1 (5 bases). V was clipped by 8 bases and J by 0 bases, with 7 bases between them. Germline lookup yields CDR1 MNHEY and CDR2 SVGAGI. This CDR3 contains 12 residues. For the CDR3, the DNA is TGTGCCAGCCGGACACCTAACTATGGCTACACCTTC. Protein sequence: CASRTPNYGYTF.

Only a few counts were recorded for this clone. This sequence joins TRBV5-1 and TRBJ2-2, with a tentative D call TRBD1 (5 bases). The CDR3 consists of 15 residues. V lost 3 bases to trimming and J lost 1 base, with 10 bases between them. CDR1 is SGHRS and CDR2 is YFSETQ in the germline V gene. The DNA of the CDR3 is TGCGCCAGCAGCTGGGATGGACAGAACACCGGGGAGCTGTTTTTT. This translates into CASSWDGQNTGELFF.

V gene TRBV2 combines with J gene TRBJ1-2, with a tentative D call TRBD1 (6 bases). The V end was cut by 8 bases, the J end by 4 bases, with 11 bases between. The CDR3 contains 12 residues. Germline V gives CDR1 SNHLY, CDR2 FYNNEI. The CDR3 reads CASDRSFYGYTF. The DNA of the CDR3 is TGTGCCAGCGACAGGAGTTTCTATGGCTACACCTTC.

The chain joins TRBV5-1 to TRBJ1-2; D is possibly TRBD1 (5 bases). CDR3 length: 16 residues. Germline loops: CDR1 SGHRS, CDR2 YFSETQ. V lost 0 bases and J lost 8, with 20 bases in between. The CDR3 loop reads CASSLAIEGRSEGYTF. CDR3 sequence (DNA): TGCGCCAGCAGCTTGGCCATAGAGGGACGGAGTGAGGGCTACACCTTC.

A few counts support this clone. The chain carries TRBV29-1 and TRBJ1-3; D ambiguous. With 3 bases removed from V and 0 bases from J, the gap between germline ends came to 12 bases. CDR3 length: 15 residues. In germline, CDR1 is SQVTM, CDR2 ANQGSEA. CDR3 residues: CSVETQHYSGNTIYF. CDR3 bases: TGCAGCGTTGAGACCCAACATTACTCTGGAAACACCATATATTTT.

The J gene is TRBJ1-5, the V gene TRBV19; D might be TRBD1 (6 bases). V lost 5 bases, J lost 3 bases, and 11 bases lay in between. The germline CDR1 and CDR2 sequences are LNHDA and SQIVND (reference sequence). CDR3 size: 14 residues. The DNA for the CDR3 is TGTGCCAGTAGTCTCGGACAGCTCAATCAGCCCCAGCATTTT. The encoded protein is CASSLGQLNQPQHF.

The rearrangement links TRBV25-1 to TRBJ2-1; TRBD1 agrees at 7 bases. From germline, CDR1 is MGHDK and CDR2 SYGVNS. This CDR3 is built from 16 residues. J lost 8 bases, V lost 2 bases, and 12 bases had no gene match. The CDR3 DNA reads as TGTGCCAGCAGTGAAGGCGGCAGGGGGAGTCTCGATGAGCAGTTCTTC. Its protein product is CASSEGGRGSLDEQFF.

The chain employs TRBV19 and TRBJ2-1; D not certain. Germline CDR1 and CDR2: LNHDA and SQIVND (reference sequence). The CDR3 is 14 amino acids. The V gene lost 3 bases and the J gene lost 7 bases, with 13 bases spanning the gap. CDR3 nucleotides: TGTGCCAGTAGTATTACGGGCCCGTGGAATGAGCAGTTCTTC. Translated: CASSITGPWNEQFF. Combining the CDR3 with reference TRBV19 and TRBJ2-1 gives the whole variable domain DGGITQSPKYLFRKEGQNVTLSCEQNLNHDAMYWYRQDPGQGLRLIYYSQIVNDFQKGDIAEGYSVSREKKESFPLTVTSAQKNPTAFYLCASSITGPWNEQFFGPGTRLTVL.

This clone was seen a few times. This chain joins TRBV6-6 and TRBJ1-1; D is ambiguous. CDR3 length: 12 residues. V lost 2 bases to trimming and J lost 6 bases, with 7 bases between them. CDR1 and CDR2 (germline): MNHNY, SVGAGI (reference sequence). CDR3 nucleotides: TGTGCCAGCAGTTACGGGTCGTCTGAAGCTTTCTTT. Protein sequence: CASSYGSSEAFF.

In this sample, this clone turned up a few times. The rearrangement links TRBV9 to TRBJ1-2, with D unresolved. Germline assignment: CDR1 SGDLS and CDR2 YYNGEE. CDR3 length equals 15 residues. V was cut by 4 bases and J by 7 bases, with 20 bases left in between. As DNA, the CDR3 is TGTGCCAGCAGCCTTCTAGGTAGTATGAGATCTGGCTACACCTTC. As protein: CASSLLGSMRSGYTF.